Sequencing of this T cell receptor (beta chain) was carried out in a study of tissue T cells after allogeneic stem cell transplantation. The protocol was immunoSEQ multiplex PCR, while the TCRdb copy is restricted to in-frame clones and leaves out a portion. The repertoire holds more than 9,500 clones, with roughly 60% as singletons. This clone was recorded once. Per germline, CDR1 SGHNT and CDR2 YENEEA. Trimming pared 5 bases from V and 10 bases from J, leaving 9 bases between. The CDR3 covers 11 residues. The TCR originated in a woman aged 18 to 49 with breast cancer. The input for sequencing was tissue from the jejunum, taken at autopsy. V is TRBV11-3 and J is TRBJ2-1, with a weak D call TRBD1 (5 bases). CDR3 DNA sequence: TGTGCCAGCAGCGGAAGACAGGAGCAGTTCTTC. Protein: CASSGRQEQFF.